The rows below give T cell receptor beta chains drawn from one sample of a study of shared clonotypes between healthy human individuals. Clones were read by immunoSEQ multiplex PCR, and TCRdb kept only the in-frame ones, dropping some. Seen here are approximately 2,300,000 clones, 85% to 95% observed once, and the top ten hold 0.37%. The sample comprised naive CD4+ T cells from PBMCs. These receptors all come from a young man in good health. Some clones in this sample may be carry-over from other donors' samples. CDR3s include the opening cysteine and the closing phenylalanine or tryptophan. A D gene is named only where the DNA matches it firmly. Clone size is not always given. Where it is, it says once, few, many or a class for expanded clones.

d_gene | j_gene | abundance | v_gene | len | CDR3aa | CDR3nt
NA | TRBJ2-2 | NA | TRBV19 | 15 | CASSIVRVGTGELFF | TGTGCCAGTAGTATTGTTCGGGTAGGCACCGGGGAGCTGTTTTTT
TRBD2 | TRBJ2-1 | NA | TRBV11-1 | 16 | CASSLRLAGGYNEQFF | TGTGCCAGCAGCCTGCGACTAGCGGGAGGTTACAATGAGCAGTTCTTC
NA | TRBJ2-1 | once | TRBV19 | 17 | CASSIKLQGGSYNEQFF | TGTGCCAGTAGTATAAAACTTCAGGGGGGCTCCTACAATGAGCAGTTCTTC
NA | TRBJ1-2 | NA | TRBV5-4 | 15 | CASSFRGGNDYGYTF | TGTGCCAGCAGTTTTCGTGGGGGCAATGACTATGGCTACACCTTC
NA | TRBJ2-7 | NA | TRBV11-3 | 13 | CASSLGRAGEQYF | TGTGCCAGCAGCTTAGGGCGGGCGGGCGAGCAGTACTTC
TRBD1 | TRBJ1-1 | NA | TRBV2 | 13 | CASQGARGTEAFF | TGTGCCAGCCAGGGGGCGCGGGGCACTGAAGCTTTCTTT
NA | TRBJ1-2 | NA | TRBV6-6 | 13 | CASSYEGLDGYTF | TGTGCCAGCAGTTACGAGGGGTTAGATGGCTACACCTTC
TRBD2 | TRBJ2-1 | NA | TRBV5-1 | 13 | CASRLPTSGKQFF | TGCGCCAGCAGACTGCCGACTAGCGGGAAGCAGTTCTTC
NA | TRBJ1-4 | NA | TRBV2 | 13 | CASYKETNEKLFF | TGTGCCAGCTACAAAGAAACTAATGAAAAACTGTTTTTT
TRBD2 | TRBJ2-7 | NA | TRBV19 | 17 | CASSTLRTSGSGYEQYF | TGTGCCAGTAGTACCTTAAGGACTAGCGGGAGTGGATACGAGCAGTACTTC